This is a list of T cell receptor beta chains from one sample in a study of T cell responses to AZD1222 COVID-19 vaccine. Assay: immunoSEQ multiplex PCR; the TCRdb copy retains only in-frame clones and omits some. The sample contains about 46,000 clones, roughly 90% of which appear only once. The sequencing used peripheral blood, collected 28 days after the second AZD1222 dose. The receptor source for this set is an adult who received the AZD1222 COVID-19 vaccine. The CDR3 runs from the conserved cysteine through the conserved F or W. D genes are given only for firm matches. Clone size, where shown, is once, few, many, or a class for clones that have expanded.

V	size	length	D	J	DNA	CDR3
TRBV27	-	14	TRBD1	TRBJ1-4	TGTGCCAGCAGCAGGGACAGGGGAGTTGAAAAACTGTTTTTT	CASSRDRGVEKLFF
TRBV7-6	-	15	-	TRBJ1-5	TGTGCCAGCAGCTCCGGAGACAGTAGCAATCAGCCCCAGCATTTT	CASSSGDSSNQPQHF
TRBV7-9	-	13	-	TRBJ1-4	TGTGCCACCTACAGGGACAATAATGAAAAACTGTTTTTT	CATYRDNNEKLFF
TRBV2	-	14	TRBD1	TRBJ1-2	TGTGCCAGCAGACTAACAGGGGGGGTCTATGGCTACACCTTC	CASRLTGGVYGYTF
TRBV4-1	-	17	-	TRBJ1-3	TGCGCCAGCAGCCACGGCGACACGGGCTTAACTGGAAACACCATATATTTT	CASSHGDTGLTGNTIYF
TRBV5-8	-	17	TRBD1	TRBJ1-5	TGTGCCAGCAGATCGCGTGTTTCCGGGACAGAATCTGGGCCCCAGCATTTT	CASRSRVSGTESGPQHF
TRBV6-5	-	13	TRBD1	TRBJ2-7	TGTGCCATACCGGGACAGGTTCCCTACGAGCAGTACTTC	CAIPGQVPYEQYF
TRBV6-5	-	14	TRBD2	TRBJ2-1	TGTGCCAGCAGTTCCCCGGGACTAGCGGACCAGCAGTTCTTC	CASSSPGLADQQFF
TRBV9	-	18	TRBD2	TRBJ2-3	TGTGCCAGCAGCAAGGGACTAGCGGGATCCATTAGCACAGATACGCAGTATTTT	CASSKGLAGSISTDTQYF
TRBV28	-	13	-	TRBJ2-7	TGTGCCAGCAGTTCCAGGGACCGGTACGAGCAGTACTTC	CASSSRDRYEQYF
TRBV28	once	15	-	TRBJ2-7	TGTGCCAGCGAGGGCACGCGACTTTTATCCTACGAGCAGTACTTC	CASEGTRLLSYEQYF
TRBV10-3	few	15	-	TRBJ1-2	TGTGCCATCAGTCCCCAAGGGGATACTAACTATGGCTACACCTTC	CAISPQGDTNYGYTF
TRBV28	-	14	-	TRBJ1-2	TGTGCCAGCAGTCTCCCTGGGGCTAACTATGGCTACACCTTC	CASSLPGANYGYTF
TRBV2	once	16	-	TRBJ1-2	TGTGCCAGCAGTGGCTGGAAGCTGGGAAGTAACTATGGCTACACCTTC	CASSGWKLGSNYGYTF
TRBV4-3	-	14	-	TRBJ2-7	TGCGCCAGCAGCCAAGATGAGGGGTTTTACGAGCAGTACTTC	CASSQDEGFYEQYF
TRBV9	once	14	-	TRBJ1-1	TGTGCCAGCAGCGTAGGTAACATGAACACTGAAGCTTTCTTT	CASSVGNMNTEAFF
TRBV5-4	-	15	TRBD1	TRBJ1-1	TGTGCCAGCAGGCGGGGACAGGGGTTGAACACTGAAGCTTTCTTT	CASRRGQGLNTEAFF
TRBV27	-	15	TRBD1	TRBJ1-6	TGTGCCAGCAGGTCTACAGGGGGACCTAATTCACCCCTCCACTTT	CASRSTGGPNSPLHF
TRBV6-5	-	12	-	TRBJ2-7	TGTGCCAGCACGGACATTGTTTACGAGCAGTACTTC	CASTDIVYEQYF
TRBV6-5	once	13	-	TRBJ2-7	TGTGCCAGCAGAGGTCCCAGCTCCTACGAGCAGTACTTC	CASRGPSSYEQYF
TRBV2	-	13	-	TRBJ1-2	TGTGCCAGCATAGGGGCGCGATCTAAGGGCTACACCTTC	CASIGARSKGYTF
TRBV6-5	-	15	-	TRBJ1-4	TGTGCCGGAGGGCAGAACAATCCTCTCAATGAAAAACTGTTTTTT	CAGGQNNPLNEKLFF
TRBV28	-	18	TRBD2	TRBJ2-2	TGTGCCAGCAGTGCAAGACTAGCCCGGGAGGATAACACCGGGGAGCTGTTTTTT	CASSARLAREDNTGELFF
TRBV29-1	few	13	-	TRBJ1-6	TGCAGCGCCCTAGGGGCCCCGGGTTCACCCCTCCACTTT	CSALGAPGSPLHF
TRBV28	-	18	-	TRBJ1-1	TGTGCCAGCAACTCGGGTGGTCTAGGGTCGAAAATGAACACTGAAGCTTTCTTT	CASNSGGLGSKMNTEAFF
TRBV5-4	-	15	TRBD1	TRBJ2-7	TGTGCCAGCAGCTTGGGGGCAGGGGGCTCCTACGAGCAGTACTTC	CASSLGAGGSYEQYF
TRBV7-7	-	16	-	TRBJ2-1	TGTGCCAGCAGCGCCACCCCGGCAGACTCTTACAATGAGCAGTTCTTC	CASSATPADSYNEQFF
TRBV5-1	-	14	-	TRBJ2-7	TGCGCCAGCAGCCTACGACAGGGTGCGGGGGAGCAGTACTTC	CASSLRQGAGEQYF
TRBV27	once	15	-	TRBJ2-1	TGTGCCAGCCGGGTTTGGGGGATGGCCTACAATGAGCAGTTCTTC	CASRVWGMAYNEQFF
TRBV18	-	13	TRBD1	TRBJ1-2	TGTGCCAGCTCGAGCGGACAGGGCTATGGCTACACCTTC	CASSSGQGYGYTF
TRBV6-1	-	16	TRBD1	TRBJ2-1	TGTGCCAGCAGTGGAGGGACAGGGGGCCTTGTCGATGAGCAGTTCTTC	CASSGGTGGLVDEQFF
TRBV10-3	-	16	-	TRBJ2-2	TGTGCCATCAGTGACCCCCGATGGGCAGCGGCCGGGGAGCTGTTTTTT	CAISDPRWAAAGELFF
TRBV7-9	-	14	-	TRBJ1-5	TGTGCCAGCAGCCGGGACGGAGTCAATCAGCCCCAGCATTTT	CASSRDGVNQPQHF
TRBV6-6	-	14	-	TRBJ1-5	TGTGCCAGCAGTTACCACGGGCCGGATCAGCCCCAGCATTTT	CASSYHGPDQPQHF
TRBV5-1	-	14	-	TRBJ2-2	TGCGCCAGCAGCTTGGATGCCCACACCGGGGAGCTGTTTTTT	CASSLDAHTGELFF
TRBV28	-	16	TRBD2	TRBJ2-1	TGTGCCAGCACCATCAGCGGGGCTAGCGGCTTCAATGAGCAGTTCTTC	CASTISGASGFNEQFF
TRBV6-5	once	15	TRBD2	TRBJ2-1	TGTGCCAGCAGAATAGCGGGAGGCCACTACAATGAGCAGTTCTTC	CASRIAGGHYNEQFF
TRBV30	-	13	-	TRBJ1-1	TGTGCCTGGAGTAGGCAGGAGGACACTGAAGCTTTCTTT	CAWSRQEDTEAFF
TRBV25-1	once	15	-	TRBJ2-6	TGTGCCAGCGGCCCAGTCGGCCCTGGGGCCAACGTCCTGACTTTC	CASGPVGPGANVLTF
TRBV29-1	-	16	TRBD2	TRBJ2-1	TGCAGCGTCCCGAACCCGACTAGCGGGTTTGGGAATGAGCAGTTCTTC	CSVPNPTSGFGNEQFF
TRBV10-3	-	14	TRBD2	TRBJ2-7	TGTGCCATCGGGACTAGCGGATACTCCTACGAGCAGTACTTC	CAIGTSGYSYEQYF
TRBV28	-	15	-	TRBJ2-7	TGTGCCAGCACCCTGGGGGGTATACCCTCCTACGAGCAGTACTTC	CASTLGGIPSYEQYF
TRBV11-2	-	14	TRBD2	TRBJ2-7	TGTGCCAGCAGCCCACTAGCGGGAGGTAGGGAGCAGTACTTC	CASSPLAGGREQYF
TRBV19	-	14	-	TRBJ1-5	TGTGCCAGTAGTATAGCGGGGGGGGGTCAGCCCCAGCATTTT	CASSIAGGGQPQHF
TRBV7-9	-	17	TRBD2	TRBJ2-5	TGTGCCAGCAGCTTAGACCGGACTAGCGGGAGTATAGAGACCCAGTACTTC	CASSLDRTSGSIETQYF
TRBV11-2	-	15	-	TRBJ2-7	TGTGCCAGCAGCTTAGGATGGAGATCAGGCCACGAGCAGTACTTC	CASSLGWRSGHEQYF
TRBV3-1/TRBV3-2	-	12	-	TRBJ1-1	TGTGCCAGCAGCCATACAGGGAGTGAAGCTTTCTTT	CASSHTGSEAFF
TRBV10-1	-	15	TRBD2	TRBJ2-1	TGCGCCAGCAGCCGGGGAGCTAGCGGCTACAATGAGCAGTTCTTC	CASSRGASGYNEQFF
TRBV5-5	-	14	-	TRBJ2-3	TGTGCCAGCAGCCCCCCTCCGCTGACAGATACGCAGTATTTT	CASSPPPLTDTQYF
TRBV4-1	-	17	TRBD2	TRBJ2-2	TGCGCCAGCAGCCAAACTAGCGGGAGGGCGGCGACCGGGGAGCTGTTTTTT	CASSQTSGRAATGELFF
TRBV10-2	-	16	TRBD1	TRBJ1-4	TGCGCCAGCTCGAAAGACAGGGAAGGCACTAATGAAAAACTGTTTTTT	CASSKDREGTNEKLFF
TRBV4-1	-	17	-	TRBJ2-1	TGCGCCAGCAGCCAACCCAGGGGAAGCGGGCAGTACAATGAGCAGTTCTTC	CASSQPRGSGQYNEQFF
TRBV4-1	-	20	TRBD2	TRBJ2-2	TGCGCCAGCAGCCAAGGTGGTCGAGGGACTAGCGGCGGGCGCACCGGGGAGCTGTTTTTT	CASSQGGRGTSGGRTGELFF
TRBV9	-	15	-	TRBJ2-3	TGTGCCAGCAGCCTGAGTCGGGCAGGGACAGATACGCAGTATTTT	CASSLSRAGTDTQYF
TRBV7-8	-	13	-	TRBJ2-7	TGTGCCAGCATGAGACCACCATCCTACGAGCAGTACTTC	CASMRPPSYEQYF